The 27 T cell receptor beta chains listed next were all sequenced from one sample in a study of radiotherapy plus CTLA-4 blockade in lung cancer. Data came from immunoSEQ multiplex PCR; TCRdb stores just in-frame clones and leaves some out. This repertoire shows tens of thousands of clones, nearly 90% found once; its top ten account for 7.8%. The sample in question was peripheral blood, obtained from a patient treated with radiotherapy plus ipilimumab. All receptors derive from a human donor with non-small cell lung cancer whose response to radiotherapy plus ipilimumab could not be evaluated.

The chain links TRBV4-3 to TRBJ2-2; tentative D call: TRBD1 (6 bases). CDR1 and CDR2 (germline): LGHNA, YSLEER. This CDR3 spans 15 amino acids. Deletions cut 3 bases from V and 7 bases from J, with 15 bases between. CDR3 protein: CASSHYKNRVGELFF. CDR3 nucleotides: TGCGCCAGCAGCCATTACAAAAACAGGGTCGGGGAGCTGTTTTTT.

The chain recombines TRBV7-8 with TRBJ2-5, with a possible D match to TRBD1 (7 bases). Between the trimmed V and J ends, which lost 1 base and 5 bases, there was a span of 14 bases. Germline assignment: CDR1 SGHVS and CDR2 FQNEAQ. The CDR3 extends over 15 amino acids. DNA for the CDR3: TGTGCCAGCAGCTTAGACAGGGGAGGTGGGGAGACCCAGTACTTC. This encodes CASSLDRGGGETQYF. The full variable domain, with the rest looked up from reference TRBV7-8 and TRBJ2-5, is GAGVSQSPRYKVAKRGQDVALRCDPISGHVSLFWYQQALGQGPEFLTYFQNEAQLDKSGLPSDRFFAERPEGSVSTLKIQRTQQEDSAVYLCASSLDRGGGETQYFGPGTRLLVL.

The J gene is TRBJ2-1, the V gene TRBV4-3; 9 bases are a match to TRBD2. Germline V gene sequence: CDR1 LGHNA, CDR2 YSLEER. The CDR3 spans 17 residues. V shed 4 bases and J 2 bases; nucleotides not matched to a gene: 9. For the CDR3, the DNA is TGCGCCAGCAGCCCGGGAGGGCGGGGGGGCCCCTACAATGAGCAGTTCTTC. It encodes CASSPGGRGGPYNEQFF.

This sequence joins TRBV7-2 and TRBJ2-3; 11 nucleotides line up with TRBD2. Germline V CDR1 and CDR2: SGHTA, FQGNSA. V was clipped by 0 bases and J by 10 bases; unmatched bases: 12. This CDR3 contains 17 residues. The CDR3 DNA reads TGTGCCAGCAGCTTAGCGTCGGTAGCGGGAGGGCCGGATGCGCAGTATTTT. It is translated as CASSLASVAGGPDAQYF.

This clone was found once. At one end, the junction sequence differs from germline, possibly due to a read error. The chain has TRBV5-4 and TRBJ2-2; the D gene is possibly TRBD2 (6 bases). Germline V gene lookup returns CDR1 SGHNT and CDR2 YYREEE (reference sequence). This CDR3 contains 9 residues. The CDR3 coding sequence is TGTGCCAGCAGCGGGGGAGGAGTTTTT. Amino acid sequence: CASSGGGVF.

This clone was picked up one time. The V call is TRBV2, the J call TRBJ1-2, with TRBD1 matching 9 bases. Germline CDR1 is SNHLY and CDR2 is FYNNEI. Losses at the gene ends were 6 bases for V and 5 bases for J; bases not matched to a gene: 7. This CDR3 comprises 14 residues. CDR3 bases: TGTGCCAGCAGAGAGGAGACAGGGGGATATGGCTACACCTTC. It encodes CASREETGGYGYTF.

This sequence joins TRBV18 and TRBJ1-6; D call uncertain. The ends were cut back, 5 bases at V and 5 bases at J, with 4 bases in the middle. The CDR3 consists of 12 residues. CDR1 KGHSH and CDR2 LQKENI come from the germline V gene. For the CDR3, the DNA is TGTGCCAGCTCAAGCCATAATTCACCCCTCCACTTT. Translation: CASSSHNSPLHF.

The J gene is TRBJ2-7, the V gene TRBV13, with TRBD1 as a possible D gene (6 bases). The CDR3 is 17 amino acids. V lost 0 bases to trimming and J lost 1 base, with 16 bases between them. Germline CDR1 is PRHDT and CDR2 is FYEKMQ (reference sequence). The CDR3, as DNA: TGTGCCAGCAGCTTAGGCCTATGGACAGAACCTTCCTACGAGCAGTACTTC. This codes for CASSLGLWTEPSYEQYF.

CDR3 sequence reads: CASSHSDRVEQYF. CDR3 DNA sequence: TGTGCCAGCAGCCATTCGGACAGGGTCGAGCAGTACTTC. This rearrangement joins TRBV6-5 to TRBJ2-7; 8 bases line up with TRBD1. The CDR3 consists of 13 residues. Germline trimming cut 6 bases from V and 6 bases from J; bases unmatched to any gene: 7. Germline assignment: CDR1 MNHEY and CDR2 SVGAGI.

As to this clone: Within the sample, other DNA sequences also encode this same CDR3. V and J are TRBV5-8 and TRBJ1-6, with 7 bases lining up with TRBD1. V lost 3 bases and J lost 8; bases outside the gene matches: 5. CDR3 length equals 14 residues. Germline CDR1 reads SGHTS; CDR2 reads YDEGEE. The CDR3 bases are TGTGCCAGCAGCTCCGGACAGGCCGATTCACCCCTCCACTTT. Translation gives CASSSGQADSPLHF.

The chain uses TRBV6-5 and TRBJ2-7; tentative D call: TRBD2 (5 bases). Germline V gene data show CDR1 as MNHEY and CDR2 as SVGAGI. The CDR3 has 13 amino acids. V lost 5 bases, J lost 0 bases, and 8 bases lay in between. In DNA, the CDR3 is TGTGCCAGCAGTGAAGAGGGCTCCTACGAGCAGTACTTC. Its protein is CASSEEGSYEQYF.

The chain recombines TRBV2 with TRBJ2-1; 7 nucleotides match TRBD1. The germline V gene has CDR1 SNHLY and CDR2 FYNNEI. Trimming at V came to 5 bases and at J to 2 bases, leaving 6 bases not matched to a gene. The CDR3 has 15 amino acids. CDR3 nucleotide sequence: TGTGCCAGCAGTATTGGGACAGCGGCCTACAATGAGCAGTTCTTC. Translated, it gives CASSIGTAAYNEQFF. Variable domain in full (rest from reference TRBV2 and TRBJ2-1): EPEVTQTPSHQVTQMGQEVILRCVPISNHLYFYWYRQILGQKVEFLVSFYNNEISEKSEIFDDQFSVERPDGSNFTLKIRSTKLEDSAMYFCASSIGTAAYNEQFFGPGTRLTVL.

This clone was recorded a few times. The V and J genes are TRBV15 and TRBJ2-5; maybe TRBD1 (5 bases). Germline CDR1 and CDR2: LNHNV and YYDKDF (reference sequence). The CDR3 is 15 amino acids. V shed 2 bases and J shed 1 base, with 11 bases lying between them. CDR3 loop: CATSRQQTAQETQYF. CDR3 nucleotides: TGTGCCACCAGCAGACAACAGACAGCCCAAGAGACCCAGTACTTC.

The chain carries TRBV5-1 and TRBJ2-1; 7 bases fit TRBD1. V gave up 3 bases and J gave up 2 bases; unmatched junction bases: 8. Germline V gives CDR1 SGHRS, CDR2 YFSETQ. The CDR3 sequence is 16 residues long. The CDR3 DNA reads TGCGCCAGCAGCTGGGCGACAGGGAACACCTACAATGAGCAGTTCTTC. It encodes CASSWATGNTYNEQFF. Combining the CDR3 with reference TRBV5-1 and TRBJ2-1 gives the whole variable domain KAGVTQTPRYLIKTRGQQVTLSCSPISGHRSVSWYQQTPGQGLQFLFEYFSETQRNKGNFPGRFSGRQFSNSRSEMNVSTLELGDSALYLCASSWATGNTYNEQFFGPGTRLTVL.

V usage is TRBV28 and J usage is TRBJ2-1; D may be TRBD2 (6 bases). Germline V gene data show CDR1 as MDHEN and CDR2 as SYDVKM. Trimming removed 3 bases at V and 4 bases at J, with 22 bases between. The CDR3 spans 18 residues. CDR3 in amino acids: CASSFGPSAGGIYNEQFF. CDR3 in DNA: TGTGCCAGCAGTTTTGGGCCTAGCGCAGGCGGAATTTACAATGAGCAGTTCTTC.

V and J are TRBV5-1 and TRBJ2-7, with D perhaps TRBD1 (6 bases). From germline, CDR1 is SGHRS and CDR2 YFSETQ. The germline V and J ends were trimmed by 4 bases and 5 bases, with 16 bases remaining between them. The length of the CDR3 is 14 residues. CDR3 sequence: CASSLMAGVNEQYF. CDR3 sequence (DNA): TGCGCCAGCAGCCTCATGGCAGGGGTCAACGAGCAGTACTTC. Looking up the rest from reference TRBV5-1 and TRBJ2-7 gives the full variable domain: KAGVTQTPRYLIKTRGQQVTLSCSPISGHRSVSWYQQTPGQGLQFLFEYFSETQRNKGNFPGRFSGRQFSNSRSEMNVSTLELGDSALYLCASSLMAGVNEQYFGPGTRLTVT.

The chain recombines TRBV7-2 with TRBJ1-1; possible D gene TRBD1, 6 bases. V was clipped by 5 bases and J by 3 bases, with 13 bases between them. The CDR3 is 14 amino acids. Germline-derived CDR1 and CDR2 are SGHTA and FQGNSA. The CDR3 nucleotides read TGTGCCAGCAGCCCCGACAGGACCTACACTGAAGCTTTCTTT. Translation: CASSPDRTYTEAFF. Combining the CDR3 with reference TRBV7-2 and TRBJ1-1 gives the whole variable domain GAGVSQSPSNKVTEKGKDVELRCDPISGHTALYWYRQSLGQGLEFLIYFQGNSAPDKSGLPSDRFSAERTGGSVSTLTIQRTQQEDSAVYLCASSPDRTYTEAFFGQGTRLTVV.

The rearrangement joins TRBV7-9 to TRBJ2-1; 7 nucleotides match TRBD2. This CDR3 comprises 15 residues. V trimming: 5 bases; J trimming: 3 bases; junction bases outside the gene matches: 7. The germline CDR1 and CDR2 sequences are SEHNR and FQNEAQ (reference sequence). CDR3 DNA: TGTGCCAGCAGCCGAGGGGCTAGCGGCTACAATGAGCAGTTCTTC. Encoded protein: CASSRGASGYNEQFF.

The V and J genes are TRBV6-1 and TRBJ2-7, with D maybe TRBD2 (5 bases). Germline V gene lookup returns CDR1 MNHNS and CDR2 SASEGT. V dropped 9 bases and J dropped 1 base, with 16 bases sitting between them. The CDR3 contains 14 residues. Written as DNA, the CDR3 is TGTGCCAGTGCCAGAGGGCTCCTTTCCTACGAGCAGTACTTC. Encoded protein: CASARGLLSYEQYF.

V is TRBV5-1 and J is TRBJ2-3, with 12 bases that match TRBD1. This CDR3 has 16 amino acids. Germline V gene sequence: CDR1 SGHRS, CDR2 YFSETQ. Trimming cost V 0 bases and J 5 bases; bases outside gene matches: 4. The CDR3 reads CASSLGGTGGEDTQYF. CDR3 sequence (DNA): TGCGCCAGCAGCTTGGGTGGGACAGGGGGCGAAGATACGCAGTATTTT.

The CDR3 bases are TGTGCCAGCAGTTTATGGCAGGGCGTCGACGAGCAGTACTTC. It yields the protein CASSLWQGVDEQYF. The V and J genes are TRBV27 and TRBJ2-7; D perhaps matches TRBD1 (5 bases). The length of the CDR3 is 14 residues. The germline gives CDR1 MNHEY, CDR2 SMNVEV (reference sequence). V was cut by 1 base and J by 5 bases, with 12 bases left in between.

The V gene is TRBV4-1, the J gene TRBJ2-5; 11 bases agree with TRBD2. Germline CDR1 and CDR2: MGHRA and YSYEKL. The CDR3 runs to 16 residues. With 4 bases clipped from V and 5 bases from J, the junction kept 9 bases outside the gene matches. The CDR3 sequence: CASSPTTSGGWETQYF. Here the CDR3 DNA reads TGCGCCAGCAGCCCCACTACTAGCGGGGGATGGGAGACCCAGTACTTC.

This clone was recorded only once. The V and J genes are TRBV7-2 and TRBJ2-5; D is perhaps TRBD2 (6 bases). The germline CDR1 and CDR2 sequences are SGHTA and FQGNSA. The CDR3 consists of 15 residues. Deletions cut 6 bases from V and 4 bases from J, with 18 bases between. This chain's CDR3 is CASRSGGAMGETQYF. In DNA form, the CDR3 reads TGTGCCAGCAGATCCGGCGGGGCCATGGGAGAGACCCAGTACTTC. Looking up the rest from reference TRBV7-2 and TRBJ2-5 gives the full variable domain: GAGVSQSPSNKVTEKGKDVELRCDPISGHTALYWYRQSLGQGLEFLIYFQGNSAPDKSGLPSDRFSAERTGGSVSTLTIQRTQQEDSAVYLCASRSGGAMGETQYFGPGTRLLVL.

This clone was recorded once. The genes are TRBV19 and TRBJ2-3; TRBD2 agrees at 11 bases. Germline CDR1 reads LNHDA; CDR2 reads SQIVND (reference sequence). The CDR3 extends over 14 amino acids. With V trimmed by 6 bases and J by 3 bases, 2 bases remained unmatched. The CDR3 DNA is TGTGCCAGTAGCACTAGCGGGGGAACAGATACGCAGTATTTT. Protein sequence: CASSTSGGTDTQYF. Full variable domain (missing parts from reference TRBV19 and TRBJ2-3): DGGITQSPKYLFRKEGQNVTLSCEQNLNHDAMYWYRQDPGQGLRLIYYSQIVNDFQKGDIAEGYSVSREKKESFPLTVTSAQKNPTAFYLCASSTSGGTDTQYFGPGTRLTVL.

This chain uses TRBV6-4 with TRBJ2-1; 13 positions match TRBD2. The junction had 8 bases not matched to a gene; V was cut back by 0 bases and J by 9 bases. The CDR3 sequence is 17 residues long. The germline V gene encodes CDR1 MRHNA and CDR2 SNTAGT. This CDR3 is CASSDSRTSGRGGEQFF. The CDR3 DNA reads TGTGCCAGCAGTGACTCGAGGACTAGCGGGAGAGGGGGTGAGCAGTTCTTC.

The CDR3 sequence: CASSPMGQGSPLHF. CDR3 in DNA: TGTGCCAGCTCACCCATGGGGCAGGGTTCACCCCTCCACTTT. The V call is TRBV18, the J call TRBJ1-6, with a weak D call TRBD1 (5 bases). V lost 3 bases and J lost 9, with 12 bases in between. From germline, CDR1 is KGHSH and CDR2 LQKENI. The CDR3 consists of 14 residues.

The chain employs TRBV5-4 and TRBJ2-3, with 7 bases fitting TRBD2. The germline V gene encodes CDR1 SGHNT and CDR2 YYREEE (reference sequence). V lost 3 bases, J lost 6 bases, and 7 bases stayed unmatched. This CDR3 comprises 14 residues. CDR3 in amino acids: CASSSAGSGDTQYF. The CDR3 DNA is TGTGCCAGCAGCTCAGCGGGATCGGGGGATACGCAGTATTTT. Based on the CDR3 plus reference TRBV5-4 and TRBJ2-3, the full variable domain is ETGVTQSPTHLIKTRGQQVTLRCSSQSGHNTVSWYQQALGQGPQFIFQYYREEENGRGNFPPRFSGLQFPNYSSELNVNALELDDSALYLCASSSAGSGDTQYFGPGTRLTVL.